The 2 T cell receptor beta chains presented below share a single source sample, sequenced in a study of shared clonotypes between healthy human individuals. Clones were read by immunoSEQ multiplex PCR, and TCRdb kept only the in-frame ones, dropping some. Found here are roughly 2.2 million clones, under 95% of them singletons; the top ten hold approximately 0.41%. Input material: naive CD4+ T cells from PBMCs. Subset described: CD45RA+ positively selected. All receptors come from a man aged 18-30 years in good health. Some clones in this sample may be carry-over from other donors' samples.

The rearrangement uses TRBV6-5 and TRBJ1-2; tentative D call: TRBD1 (6 bases). Trimming took off 7 bases at V and 3 bases at J, with 15 bases between the two ends. Per germline, CDR1 MNHEY and CDR2 SVGAGI. The CDR3 is made up of 14 amino acids. The CDR3 DNA reads TGTGCCAGCAAATCCCAGGGGCTGGACTATGGCTACACCTTC. Amino acids: CASKSQGLDYGYTF.

CDR3 amino acids: CASSEGRGRYNEQFF. CDR3 nucleotide sequence: TGTGCCAGCAGTGAAGGACGCGGCCGGTACAATGAGCAGTTCTTC. The rearrangement links TRBV6-1 to TRBJ2-1; D gene ambiguous. This CDR3 has 15 residues. Germline V CDR1 and CDR2: MNHNS, SASEGT. V was cut by 1 base and J by 4 bases, with 11 bases left in between.